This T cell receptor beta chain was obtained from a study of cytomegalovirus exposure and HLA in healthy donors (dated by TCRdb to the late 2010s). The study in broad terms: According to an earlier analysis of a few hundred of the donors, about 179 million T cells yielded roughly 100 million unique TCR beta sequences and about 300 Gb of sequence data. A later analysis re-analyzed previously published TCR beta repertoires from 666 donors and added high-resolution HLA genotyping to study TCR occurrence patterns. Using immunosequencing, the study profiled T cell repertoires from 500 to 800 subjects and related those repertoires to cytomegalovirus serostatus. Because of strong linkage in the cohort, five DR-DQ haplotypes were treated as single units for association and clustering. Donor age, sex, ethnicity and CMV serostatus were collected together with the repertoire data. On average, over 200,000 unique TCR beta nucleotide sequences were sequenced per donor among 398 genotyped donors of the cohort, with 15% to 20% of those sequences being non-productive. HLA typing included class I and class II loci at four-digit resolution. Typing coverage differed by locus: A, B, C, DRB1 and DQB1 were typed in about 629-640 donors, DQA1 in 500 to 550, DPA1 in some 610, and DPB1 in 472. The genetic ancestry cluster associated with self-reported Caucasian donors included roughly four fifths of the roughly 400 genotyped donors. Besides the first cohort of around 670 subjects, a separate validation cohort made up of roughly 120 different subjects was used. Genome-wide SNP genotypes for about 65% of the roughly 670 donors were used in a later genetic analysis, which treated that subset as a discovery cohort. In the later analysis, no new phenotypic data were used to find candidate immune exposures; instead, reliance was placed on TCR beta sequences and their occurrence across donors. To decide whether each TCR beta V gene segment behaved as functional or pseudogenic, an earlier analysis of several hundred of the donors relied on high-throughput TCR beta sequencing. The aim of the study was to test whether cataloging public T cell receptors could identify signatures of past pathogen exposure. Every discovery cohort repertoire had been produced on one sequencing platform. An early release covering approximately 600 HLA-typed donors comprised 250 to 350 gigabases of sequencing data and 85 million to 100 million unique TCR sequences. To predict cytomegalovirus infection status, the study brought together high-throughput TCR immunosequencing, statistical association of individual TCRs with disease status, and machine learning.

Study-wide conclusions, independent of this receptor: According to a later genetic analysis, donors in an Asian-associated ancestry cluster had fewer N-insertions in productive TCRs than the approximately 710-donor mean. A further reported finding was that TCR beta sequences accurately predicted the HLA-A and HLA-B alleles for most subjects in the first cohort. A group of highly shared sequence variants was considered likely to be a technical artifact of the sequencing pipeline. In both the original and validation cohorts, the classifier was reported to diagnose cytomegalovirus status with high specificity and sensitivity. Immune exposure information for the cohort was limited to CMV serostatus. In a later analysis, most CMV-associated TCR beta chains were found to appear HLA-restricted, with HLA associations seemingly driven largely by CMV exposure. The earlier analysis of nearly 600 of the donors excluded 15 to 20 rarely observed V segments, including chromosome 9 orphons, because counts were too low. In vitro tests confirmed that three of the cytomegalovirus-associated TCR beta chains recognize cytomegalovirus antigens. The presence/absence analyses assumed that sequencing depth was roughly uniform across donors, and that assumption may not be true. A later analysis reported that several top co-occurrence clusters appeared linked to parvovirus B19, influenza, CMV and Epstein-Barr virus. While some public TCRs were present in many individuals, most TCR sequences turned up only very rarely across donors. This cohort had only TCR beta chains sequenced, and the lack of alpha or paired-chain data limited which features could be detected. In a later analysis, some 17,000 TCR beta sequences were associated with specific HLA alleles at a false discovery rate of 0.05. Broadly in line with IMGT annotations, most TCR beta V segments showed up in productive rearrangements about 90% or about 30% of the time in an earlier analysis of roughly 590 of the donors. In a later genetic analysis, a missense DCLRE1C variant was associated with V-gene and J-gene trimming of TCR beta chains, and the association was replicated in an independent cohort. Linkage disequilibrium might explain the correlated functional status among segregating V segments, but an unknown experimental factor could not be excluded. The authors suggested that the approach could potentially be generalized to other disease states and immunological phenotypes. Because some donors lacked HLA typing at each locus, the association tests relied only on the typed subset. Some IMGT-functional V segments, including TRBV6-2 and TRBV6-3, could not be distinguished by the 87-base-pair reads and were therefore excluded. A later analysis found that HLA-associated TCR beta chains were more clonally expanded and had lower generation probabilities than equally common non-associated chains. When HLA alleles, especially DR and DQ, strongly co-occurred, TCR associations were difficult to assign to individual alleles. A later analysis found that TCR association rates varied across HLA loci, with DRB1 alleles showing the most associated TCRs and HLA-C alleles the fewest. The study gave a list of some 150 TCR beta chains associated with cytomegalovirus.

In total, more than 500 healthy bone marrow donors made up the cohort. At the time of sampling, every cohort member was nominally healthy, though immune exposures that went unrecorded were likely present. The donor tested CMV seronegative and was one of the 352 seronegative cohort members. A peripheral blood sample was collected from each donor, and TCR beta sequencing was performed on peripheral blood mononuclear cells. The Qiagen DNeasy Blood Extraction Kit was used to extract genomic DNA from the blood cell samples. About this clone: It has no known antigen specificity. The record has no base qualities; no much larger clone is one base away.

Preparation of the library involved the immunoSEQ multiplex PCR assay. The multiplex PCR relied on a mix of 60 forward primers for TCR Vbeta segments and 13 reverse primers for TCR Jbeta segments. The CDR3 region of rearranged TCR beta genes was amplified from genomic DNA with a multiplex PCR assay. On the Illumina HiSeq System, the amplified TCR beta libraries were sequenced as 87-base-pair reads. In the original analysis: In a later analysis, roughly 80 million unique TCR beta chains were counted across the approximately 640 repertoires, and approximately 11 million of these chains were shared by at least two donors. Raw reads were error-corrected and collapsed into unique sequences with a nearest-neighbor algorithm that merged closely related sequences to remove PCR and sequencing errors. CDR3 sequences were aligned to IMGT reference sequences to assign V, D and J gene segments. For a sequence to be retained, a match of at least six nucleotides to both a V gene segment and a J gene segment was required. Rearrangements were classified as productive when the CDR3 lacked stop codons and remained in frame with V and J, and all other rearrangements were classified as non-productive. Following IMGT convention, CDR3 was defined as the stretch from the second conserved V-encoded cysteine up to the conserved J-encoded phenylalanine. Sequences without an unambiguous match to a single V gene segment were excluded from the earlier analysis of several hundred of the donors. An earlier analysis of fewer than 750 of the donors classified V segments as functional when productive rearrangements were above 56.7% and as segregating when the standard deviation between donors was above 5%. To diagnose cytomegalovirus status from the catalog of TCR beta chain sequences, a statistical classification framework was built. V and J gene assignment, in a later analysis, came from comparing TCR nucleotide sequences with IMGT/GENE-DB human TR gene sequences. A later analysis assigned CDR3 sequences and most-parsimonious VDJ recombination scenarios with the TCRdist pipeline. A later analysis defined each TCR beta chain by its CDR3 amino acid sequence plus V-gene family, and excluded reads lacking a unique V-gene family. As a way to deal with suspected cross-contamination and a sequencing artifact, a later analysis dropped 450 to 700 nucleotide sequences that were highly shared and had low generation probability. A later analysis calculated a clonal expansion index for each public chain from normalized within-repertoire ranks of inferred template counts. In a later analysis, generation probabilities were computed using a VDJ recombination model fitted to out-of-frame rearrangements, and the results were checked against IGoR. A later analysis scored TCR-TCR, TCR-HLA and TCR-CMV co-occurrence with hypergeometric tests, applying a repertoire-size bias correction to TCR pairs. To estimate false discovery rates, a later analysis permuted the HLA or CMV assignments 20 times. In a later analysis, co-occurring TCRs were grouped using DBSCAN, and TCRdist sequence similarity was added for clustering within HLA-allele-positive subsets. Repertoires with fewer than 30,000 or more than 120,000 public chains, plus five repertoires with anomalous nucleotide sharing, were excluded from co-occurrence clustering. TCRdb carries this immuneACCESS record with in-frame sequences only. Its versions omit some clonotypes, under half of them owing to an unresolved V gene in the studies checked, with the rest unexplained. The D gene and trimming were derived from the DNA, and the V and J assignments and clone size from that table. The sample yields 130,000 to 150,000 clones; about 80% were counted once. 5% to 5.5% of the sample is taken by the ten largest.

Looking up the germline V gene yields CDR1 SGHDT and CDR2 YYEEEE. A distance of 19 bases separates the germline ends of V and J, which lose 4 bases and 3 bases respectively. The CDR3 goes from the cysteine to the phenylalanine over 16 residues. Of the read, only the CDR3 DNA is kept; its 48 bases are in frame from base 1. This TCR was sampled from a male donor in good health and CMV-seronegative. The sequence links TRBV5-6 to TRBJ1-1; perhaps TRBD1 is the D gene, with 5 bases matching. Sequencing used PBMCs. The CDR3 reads CASSLGGSRSHTEAFF. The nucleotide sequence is TGTGCCAGCAGCCTCGGGGGGAGTCGATCACACACTGAAGCTTTCTTT.